This T cell receptor (beta chain) was sequenced for a study of T cell repertoires in ileal Crohn's disease. Time point: inflamed ileum from the surgical specimen. The germline gives CDR1 MGHDK, CDR2 SYGVNS. V was shortened by 6 bases and J by 5 bases, with 10 bases between the two germline ends. There are 12 residues in the CDR3. Sequenced by immunoSEQ multiplex PCR; TCRdb stores in-frame clones only, minus some. The data show roughly 8,700 clones, 75% to 85% seen once. The source of this sequence is an adult with Crohn's disease. The chain carries TRBV25-1 and TRBJ1-1; D not certain. The sequencing input was ileal tissue. The CDR3 spells CASSQAWTEAFF. CDR3 coding DNA: TGTGCCAGCAGCCAAGCTTGGACTGAAGCTTTCTTT.